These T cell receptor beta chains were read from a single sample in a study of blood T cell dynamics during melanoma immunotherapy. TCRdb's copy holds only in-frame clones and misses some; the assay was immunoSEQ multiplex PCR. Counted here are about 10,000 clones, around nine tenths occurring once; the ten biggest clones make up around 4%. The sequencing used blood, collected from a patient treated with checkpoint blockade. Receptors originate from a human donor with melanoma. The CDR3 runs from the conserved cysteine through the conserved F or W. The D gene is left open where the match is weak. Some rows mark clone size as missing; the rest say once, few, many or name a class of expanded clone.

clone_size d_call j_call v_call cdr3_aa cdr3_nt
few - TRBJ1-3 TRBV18 CASSLSALGNTIYF TGTGCCAGCTCACTTTCCGCTCTTGGAAACACCATATATTTT
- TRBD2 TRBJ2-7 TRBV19 CASSITSGSFQQYF TGTGCCAGTAGTATTACTAGCGGGAGCTTCCAGCAGTACTTC
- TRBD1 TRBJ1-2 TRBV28 CASRLDREYGYTF TGTGCCAGCAGGTTGGACAGGGAATATGGCTACACCTTC
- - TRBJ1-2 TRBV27 CASSLSGGNYGYTF TGTGCCAGCAGTTTATCGGGGGGAAACTATGGCTACACCTTC
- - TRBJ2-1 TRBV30 CAWSRPGGQRQFF TGTGCCTGGAGCCGCCCTGGCGGGCAGCGGCAGTTCTTC
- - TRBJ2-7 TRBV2 CASSGLPPGEQYF TGTGCCAGCAGTGGCCTGCCTCCGGGGGAGCAGTACTTC
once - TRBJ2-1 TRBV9 CASRGSSSYNEQFF TGTGCCAGCAGAGGGAGTAGCTCCTACAATGAGCAGTTCTTC
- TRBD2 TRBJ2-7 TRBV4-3 CASSQDPSGSFYEQYF TGCGCCAGCAGCCAAGACCCCAGCGGGAGTTTCTACGAGCAGTACTTC
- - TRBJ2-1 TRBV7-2 CASSSGSISYNEQFF TGTGCCAGCAGCTCGGGATCGATCTCCTACAATGAGCAGTTCTTC
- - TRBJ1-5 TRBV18 CASSPLAVSNQPQHF TGTGCCAGCTCACCTCTGGCCGTTAGCAATCAGCCCCAGCATTTT
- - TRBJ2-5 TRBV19 CASSIRAAQETQYF TGTGCCAGTAGTATACGGGCAGCTCAAGAGACCCAGTACTTC
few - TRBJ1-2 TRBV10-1 CASSEDRNYGYTF TGCGCCAGCAGTGAGGACAGAAACTATGGCTACACCTTC
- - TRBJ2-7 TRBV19 CASSIDSQGTYEQYF TGTGCCAGTAGTATAGATAGCCAGGGGACCTACGAGCAGTACTTC
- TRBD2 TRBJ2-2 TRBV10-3 CAISETPSGRADGELFF TGTGCCATCAGTGAGACGCCTAGCGGGAGGGCCGACGGGGAGCTGTTTTTT
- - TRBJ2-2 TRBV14 CASSPSYLGSAGELFF TGTGCCAGCAGCCCCTCTTATTTGGGGAGTGCCGGGGAGCTGTTTTTT
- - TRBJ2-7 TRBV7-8 CASSLFRLDEQYF TGTGCCAGCAGCTTATTTCGACTAGATGAGCAGTACTTC
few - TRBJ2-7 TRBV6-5 CASSPDPASYEQYF TGTGCCAGCAGTCCGGACCCGGCCTCCTACGAGCAGTACTTC
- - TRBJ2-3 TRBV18 CASSPTDTQYF TGTGCCAGCTCACCGACAGATACGCAGTATTTT
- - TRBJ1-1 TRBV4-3 CASSPGVLSTEAFF TGCGCCAGCAGCCCAGGGGTTTTGAGCACTGAAGCTTTCTTT
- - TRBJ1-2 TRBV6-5 CASSLQGRYGHTF TGTGCCAGCAGTCTACAGGGACGCTATGGCCACACCTTC
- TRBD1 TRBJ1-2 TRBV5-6 CASSPRLLGQDPNYGYTF TGTGCCAGCAGCCCAAGGTTGCTGGGACAGGACCCCAACTATGGCTACACCTTC
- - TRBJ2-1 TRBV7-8 CASILSSGATDEQFF TGCGCCAGCATCCTATCATCCGGGGCGACGGATGAGCAGTTCTTC
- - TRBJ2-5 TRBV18 CASSPNQGTQETQYF TGTGCCAGCTCACCAAACCAGGGGACCCAAGAGACCCAGTACTTC
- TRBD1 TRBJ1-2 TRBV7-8 CASSPGDRVAYGYTF TGTGCCAGCAGCCCGGGGGACAGGGTTGCCTATGGCTACACCTTC
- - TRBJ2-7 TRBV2 CASNPGTLYYEQYF TGTGCCAGCAACCCGGGGACACTTTACTACGAGCAGTACTTC
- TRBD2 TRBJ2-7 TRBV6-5 CASSSGTSRYYEQYF TGTGCCAGCAGTTCCGGGACTAGCAGATATTACGAGCAGTACTTC
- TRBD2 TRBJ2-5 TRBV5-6 CASSLWTSGSQTQYF TGTGCCAGCAGCTTGTGGACTAGCGGGAGTCAGACCCAGTACTTC
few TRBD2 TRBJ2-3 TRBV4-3 CASSQELAGGTDTQYF TGCGCCAGCAGCCAAGAACTAGCGGGAGGCACAGATACGCAGTATTTT
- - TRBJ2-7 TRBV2 CASTWSNYEQYF TGTGCCAGCACCTGGAGCAACTACGAGCAGTACTTC
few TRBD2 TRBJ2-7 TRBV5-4 CASRPGLGPSYEQYF TGTGCCAGCAGACCAGGACTAGGTCCTTCCTACGAGCAGTACTTC
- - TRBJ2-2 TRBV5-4 CASNQAETNTGELFF TGTGCCAGCAACCAAGCAGAGACGAACACCGGGGAGCTGTTTTTT
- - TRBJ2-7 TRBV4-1 CASSPGRIEEQYF TGCGCCAGCAGCCCGGGACGGATAGAAGAGCAGTACTTC